This TCR beta chain derives from a study of T cell responses to AZD1222 COVID-19 vaccine. Repertoires were generated with immunoSEQ multiplex PCR, while TCRdb's copy carries only in-frame clones and drops some. The sample contains some 120,000 clones, over 80% of which appear only once. V was clipped by 3 bases and J by 7 bases; unmatched bases: 5. From germline, CDR1 is KGHSH and CDR2 LQKENI. This CDR3 is built from 14 residues. The origin of this receptor is an adult in good health. This rearrangement joins TRBV18 to TRBJ1-4, with TRBD1 matching 7 bases. Specimen: peripheral blood, collected on day 0 of AZD1222 vaccination. CDR3 nucleotides: TGTGCCAGCTCACCCCAAGGGGGCGGTGAAAAACTGTTTTTT. Translated: CASSPQGGGEKLFF. The entire variable domain, with the rest obtained from reference TRBV18 and TRBJ1-4, is as follows: NAGVMQNPRHLVRRRGQEARLRCSPMKGHSHVYWYRQLPEEGLKFMVYLQKENIIDESGMPKERFSAEFPKEGPSILRIQQVVRGDSAAYFCASSPQGGGEKLFFGSGTQLSVL.